The present T cell receptor (beta chain) was sequenced within a study of blood T cell repertoires in COVID-19. At the level of the study: The cDNA or gDNA used as material had been derived from T cells, B-cell-depleted T cells, or PBMCs.

Germline CDR1 KGHSH, CDR2 LQKENI. The CDR3 runs to 17 residues. V shed 5 bases and J 0 bases; nucleotides not matched to a gene: 10. Repertoires were generated with immunoSEQ multiplex PCR, while TCRdb's copy carries only in-frame clones and drops some. This sample carries some 170,000 clones, about 87% of them seen once, and the ten largest clones take approximately 12%. This sequence originates from a woman aged 70-85 years with COVID-19, enrolled during active disease. The chain recombines TRBV18 with TRBJ1-3; 7 bases align to TRBD1. The sample was peripheral blood. The CDR3 DNA reads as TGTGCCAGCTCAAACCATCAAGGGGGCGACTCTGGAAACACCATATATTTT. Protein product: CASSNHQGGDSGNTIYF.